This TCR beta chain was documented in a study of OX40 agonist ivuxolimab in advanced cancers. The J segment lost 2 bases and the V segment lost 6 bases, leaving 5 bases of the junction unmatched. The germline CDR1 and CDR2 sequences are ENHRY and SYGVKD. The CDR3 has 14 residues. The table came from immunoSEQ multiplex PCR; TCRdb's copy has only in-frame clones and leaves some out. The profile shows about 46,000 clones, 88% of them singletons. Here the sequenced sample was CD4+ or CD8+ T cells sorted from blood, taken in a trial of the OX40 agonist ivuxolimab. The V gene is TRBV10-3, the J gene TRBJ2-3; 7 bases fit TRBD1. The TCR sequence derives from an adult with an advanced solid tumor such as melanoma, head and neck, liver or kidney cancer. CDR3 loop: CAIRRQGDTDTQYF. CDR3 in DNA: TGTGCCATCAGGAGACAGGGAGACACAGATACGCAGTATTTT.